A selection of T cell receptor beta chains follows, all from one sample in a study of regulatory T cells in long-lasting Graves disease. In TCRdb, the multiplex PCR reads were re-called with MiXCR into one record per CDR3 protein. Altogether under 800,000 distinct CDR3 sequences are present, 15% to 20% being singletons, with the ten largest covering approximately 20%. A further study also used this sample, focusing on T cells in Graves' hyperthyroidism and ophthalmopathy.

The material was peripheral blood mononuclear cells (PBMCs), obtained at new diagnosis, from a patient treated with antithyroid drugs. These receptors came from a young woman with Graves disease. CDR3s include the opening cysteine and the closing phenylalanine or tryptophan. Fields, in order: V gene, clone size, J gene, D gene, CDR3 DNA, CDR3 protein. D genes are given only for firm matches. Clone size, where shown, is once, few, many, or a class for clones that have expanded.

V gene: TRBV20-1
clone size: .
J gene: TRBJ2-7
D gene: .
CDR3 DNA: TGCAGTGCTAGGCCCGGGTCGTACGAGCAGTACTTC
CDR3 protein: CSARPGSYEQYF

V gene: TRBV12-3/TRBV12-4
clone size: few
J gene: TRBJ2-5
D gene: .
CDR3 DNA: TGTGCCAGCAGTCTAACAGGAGGGACCCAGTACTTC
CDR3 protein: CASSLTGGTQYF

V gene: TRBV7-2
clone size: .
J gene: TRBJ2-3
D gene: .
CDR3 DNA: TGTGCCAGCAGCCAAGTGTTGGTTAGCATTACAGATACGCAGTATTTT
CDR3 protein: CASSQVLVSITDTQYF

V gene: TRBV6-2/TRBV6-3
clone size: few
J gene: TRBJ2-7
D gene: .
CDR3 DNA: TGTGCCAGCGAAAGGGCAGGCGCCTACGAGCAGTACTTC
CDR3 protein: CASERAGAYEQYF

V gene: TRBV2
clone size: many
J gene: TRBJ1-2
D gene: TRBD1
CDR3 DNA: TGTGCCAGCACCGAGCTTTGGACAGGGGAAGTAAGCTATGGCTACACCTTC
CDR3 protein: CASTELWTGEVSYGYTF

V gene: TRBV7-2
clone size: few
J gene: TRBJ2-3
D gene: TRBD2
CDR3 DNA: TGTGCCAGCAGCTTAACCCTAGCGGGTAAATCAGATACGCAGTATTTT
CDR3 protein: CASSLTLAGKSDTQYF

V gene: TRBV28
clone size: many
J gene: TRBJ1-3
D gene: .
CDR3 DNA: TGTGCCAGCAATACAATAACACGCTCTGGAAACACCATATATTTT
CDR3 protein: CASNTITRSGNTIYF

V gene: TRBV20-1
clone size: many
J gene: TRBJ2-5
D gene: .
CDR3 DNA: TGCAGTGCTAGAGCGACGGGACACCCAGGGGAGACCCAGTACTTC
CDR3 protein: CSARATGHPGETQYF

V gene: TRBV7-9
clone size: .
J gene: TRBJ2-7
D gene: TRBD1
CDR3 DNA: TGTGCCAGCAGCTTAACGCCTGGACAGGCGAGCTCCTACGAGCAGTACTTC
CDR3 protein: CASSLTPGQASSYEQYF

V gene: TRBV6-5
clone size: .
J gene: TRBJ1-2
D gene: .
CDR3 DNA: TGTGCCAGCAGTTATTCCCGCCAAGAGATCATCTATGGCTACACCTTC
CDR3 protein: CASSYSRQEIIYGYTF

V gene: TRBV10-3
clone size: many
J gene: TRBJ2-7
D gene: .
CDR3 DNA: TGTGCCACCCGAGGGGGGCTTCTGAACTACGAGCAGTACTTC
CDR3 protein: CATRGGLLNYEQYF

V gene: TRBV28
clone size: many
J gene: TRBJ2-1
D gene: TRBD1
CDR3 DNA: TGTGCCAGCAGTTTTGAGACAGGGGTGGTCTTC
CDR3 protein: CASSFETGVVF

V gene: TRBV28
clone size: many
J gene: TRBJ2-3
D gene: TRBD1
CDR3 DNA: TGTGCCAGCAGTGGTTCTGGGACAGCAACTCTAGATACGCAGTATTTT
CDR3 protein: CASSGSGTATLDTQYF

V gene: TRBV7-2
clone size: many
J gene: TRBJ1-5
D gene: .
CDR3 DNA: TGTGCCAGCAGCTTAATGGAAAATCAGCCCCAGCATTTT
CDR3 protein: CASSLMENQPQHF

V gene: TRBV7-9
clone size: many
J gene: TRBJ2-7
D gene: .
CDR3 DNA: TGTGCCAGCAGACCTACAGGGGAGGGCACCTACGAGCAGTACTTC
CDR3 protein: CASRPTGEGTYEQYF

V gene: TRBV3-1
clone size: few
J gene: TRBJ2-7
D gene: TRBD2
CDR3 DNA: TGTGCCAGCAGCCAGGGATTAGCGGGGCTTGGAATCGAGCAGTACTTC
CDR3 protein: CASSQGLAGLGIEQYF

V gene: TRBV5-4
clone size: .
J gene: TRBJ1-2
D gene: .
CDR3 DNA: TGTGCCAGCAGCTCCCGACAGTCACCAACCTCGTATGGCTACACCTTC
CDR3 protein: CASSSRQSPTSYGYTF

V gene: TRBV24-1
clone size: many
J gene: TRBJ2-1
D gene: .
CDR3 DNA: TGTGCCACCAGTGATTTGTCTTTTGAGCAGTTCTTC
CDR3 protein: CATSDLSFEQFF

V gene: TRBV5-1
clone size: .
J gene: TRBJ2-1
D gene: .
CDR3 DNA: TGCGCCAGCAGTCCGGATGGGCTAAGCTCCTACAATGAGCAGTTCTTC
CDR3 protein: CASSPDGLSSYNEQFF

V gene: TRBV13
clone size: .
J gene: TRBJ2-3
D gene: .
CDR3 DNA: TGTGCCAGCAGCTTATCGACTGCTGATCTGGAGGGACGAGTCACAGATACGCAGTATTTT
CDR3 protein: CASSLSTADLEGRVTDTQYF

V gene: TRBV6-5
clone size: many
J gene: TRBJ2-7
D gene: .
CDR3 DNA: TGTGCCAGCAGTTACTCTTGGGGCGCCTCCTACGAGCAGTACTTC
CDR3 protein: CASSYSWGASYEQYF

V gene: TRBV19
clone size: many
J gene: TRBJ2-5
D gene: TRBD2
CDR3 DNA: TGTGCCAGTAGTACGGGCGGGAGGTACCAAGAGACCCAGTACTTC
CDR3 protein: CASSTGGRYQETQYF

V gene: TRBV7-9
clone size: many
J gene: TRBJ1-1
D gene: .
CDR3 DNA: TGTGCCAGCAGCAAAACTAACACTGAAGCTTTCTTT
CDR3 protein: CASSKTNTEAFF

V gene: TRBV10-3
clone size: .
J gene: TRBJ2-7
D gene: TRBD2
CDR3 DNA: TGTGCCATCAGTGGGGGACTAGCGTCGTCCTACGAGCAGTACTTC
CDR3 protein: CAISGGLASSYEQYF

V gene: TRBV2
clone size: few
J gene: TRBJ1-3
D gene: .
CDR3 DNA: TGTGCCAGCAGCGCCATAGGCGCCTCTGGAAACACCATATATTTT
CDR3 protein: CASSAIGASGNTIYF

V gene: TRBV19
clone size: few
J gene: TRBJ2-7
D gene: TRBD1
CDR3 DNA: TGTGCCAGTACCGCCGGGACAGCCCCGCCCTACGAGCAGTACTTC
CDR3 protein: CASTAGTAPPYEQYF

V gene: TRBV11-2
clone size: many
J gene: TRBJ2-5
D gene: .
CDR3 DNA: TGTGCCAGTCGGACTTTGCGGCCTCTTGTCGGGGAAGCAGGGACCCAGTACTTC
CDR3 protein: CASRTLRPLVGEAGTQYF

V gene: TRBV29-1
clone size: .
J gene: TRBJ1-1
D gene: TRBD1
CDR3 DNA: TGCAGCGTTCCCCGGGACAGGGGACGGGTGAACACTGAAGCTTTCTTT
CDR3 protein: CSVPRDRGRVNTEAFF

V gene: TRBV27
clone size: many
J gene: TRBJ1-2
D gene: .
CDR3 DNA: TGTGCCAGCAGTTTAGCCCCCGGGGTGCGGGGCTACACCTTC
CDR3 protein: CASSLAPGVRGYTF

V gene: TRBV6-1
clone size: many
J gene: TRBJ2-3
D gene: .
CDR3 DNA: TGTGCCAGCAGTGACCACAGCACAGATACGCAGTATTTT
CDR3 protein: CASSDHSTDTQYF

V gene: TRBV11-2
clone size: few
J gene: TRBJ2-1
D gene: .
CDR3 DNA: TGTGCCAGCAGCTCCCCCTTCAGCGGTGACCCCTCCAATGAGCAGTTCTTC
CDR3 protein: CASSSPFSGDPSNEQFF